The 17 T cell receptor beta chains in this list originate from one sample, sequenced in a study of human T cells and chemical hapten exposure. This sample's time point: patch test 1, 2 weeks after DPC sensitization. Treatment given: therapeutic diphenylcyclopropenone sensitization with weekly scalp DPC. TCRdb recomputed calls from the RACE reads with MiXCR, one row per CDR3 protein. The data show some 200,000 distinct CDR3 sequences, around 24% seen once. Source: whole blood, taken in connection with sensitization to the hapten diphenylcyclopropenone (DPC). These receptors were collected from a woman in her 50s with alopecia areata. Some clones in this sample may be carry-over from other donors' samples.

The rearrangement joins TRBV20-1 to TRBJ2-4; D tentatively reads TRBD1 or TRBD2 (5 bases each). This CDR3 has 17 amino acids. Deletions cut 2 bases from V and 1 base from J, with 18 bases between. The germline V gene encodes CDR1 DFQATT and CDR2 SNEGSKA (reference sequence). The CDR3 DNA follows: TGCAGTGCTAGACCTTCGGGACGGCGAGCGGCCAAAAACATTCAGTACTTC. Its translation: CSARPSGRRAAKNIQYF.

The chain carries TRBV12-3 or TRBV12-4 and TRBJ2-7; the D is unclear. The CDR3 runs to 14 residues. V was cut by 4 bases and J by 5 bases, with 15 bases left in between. In DNA, the CDR3 is TGTGCCAGCAGTTCCGGCGCCCCGAGGCACGAGCAGTACTTC. Its translation is CASSSGAPRHEQYF.

This clonotype was seen repeatedly, ten times or more. V gene TRBV5-5 combines with J gene TRBJ2-5; D uncertain. From germline, CDR1 is SGHKS and CDR2 YYEKEE (reference sequence). The V gene lost 0 bases and the J gene lost 0 bases, with 12 bases spanning the gap. CDR3 length: 16 residues. The CDR3 reads CASSLEQFLDQETQYF. The CDR3 region has the DNA TGTGCCAGCAGCTTGGAGCAATTTCTTGACCAAGAGACCCAGTACTTC.

V is TRBV28 and J is TRBJ1-5; 8 nucleotides align to TRBD1. CDR1 is MDHEN and CDR2 is SYDVKM in the germline V gene. The V gene end was trimmed by 4 bases and the J gene end by 6 bases; junction bases not matched to a gene: 14. This CDR3 has 17 residues. The CDR3 coding sequence is TGTGCCAGCAGTTCCTACTCCTTATCAGGGGGCCGTCAGCCCCAGCATTTT. Its protein product is CASSSYSLSGGRQPQHF.

This clonotype showed up just once. The chain joins TRBV5-1 to TRBJ2-1; 9 nucleotides agree with TRBD2. CDR1 and CDR2 (germline): SGHRS, YFSETQ. After removal of 4 bases from V and 16 bases from J, the junction contained 6 bases not matched to a gene. The CDR3 has 11 amino acids. The CDR3 is CASSGTSRLFF. DNA of the CDR3: TGCGCCAGCAGCGGGACTAGCCGACTCTTCTTC.

This clonotype was observed a few times. This chain connects TRBV7-9 to TRBJ1-1, with D uncertain. This CDR3 is 14 amino acids long. Looked up from germline, CDR1 is SEHNR and CDR2 is FQNEAQ (reference sequence). The V and J ends lost 1 base and 2 bases respectively, with 8 bases between them. The CDR3 DNA reads as TGTGCCAGCAGCTTAGGACACATTAACACTGAAGCTTTCTTT. It translates to CASSLGHINTEAFF.

The chain combines TRBV20-1 with TRBJ1-5; D unclear. Germline V gene data show CDR1 as DFQATT and CDR2 as SNEGSKA (reference sequence). The CDR3 totals 14 residues. V was cut by 2 bases and J by 4 bases, with 12 bases left in between. CDR3 nucleotide sequence: TGCAGTGCTAGATCCCATACTCGGAATCAGCCCCAGCATTTT. It is translated as CSARSHTRNQPQHF.

The V and J genes are TRBV7-9 and TRBJ2-7, with 7 bases matching TRBD1. V shed 6 bases, J shed 0 bases, and the junction held 8 bases outside the gene matches. Looked up from germline, CDR1 is SEHNR and CDR2 is FQNEAQ (reference sequence). This CDR3 is 15 amino acids long. CDR3 bases: TGTGCCAGCAGTTCGGGACAGCTGTCCTCCTACGAGCAGTACTTC. Amino acids: CASSSGQLSSYEQYF.

This clonotype was observed many times. The V gene is TRBV6-2 or TRBV6-3, the J gene TRBJ1-2; the D gene is possibly TRBD1 (6 bases). Trimming removed 2 bases at V and 6 bases at J, with 10 bases between. Germline CDR1 and CDR2: MNHEY and SVGEGT. The CDR3 spans 13 residues. CDR3 sequence reads: CASSYITGNGYTF. The CDR3 DNA reads as TGTGCCAGCAGTTACATTACAGGGAATGGCTACACCTTC.

The chain recombines TRBV10-3 with TRBJ2-5; 13 bases are a match to TRBD2. The V gene end was trimmed by 5 bases and the J gene end by 5 bases; junction bases not matched to a gene: 11. The CDR3 loop spans 17 amino acids. Germline CDR1 ENHRY, CDR2 SYGVKD. CDR3 in DNA: TGTGCCATCAGTACGACACCGGGACTAGCGGGAATTGAGACCCAGTACTTC. The encoded protein is CAISTTPGLAGIETQYF.

The chain couples TRBV20-1 to TRBJ1-1; a possible D gene is TRBD1 (5 bases). The germline V gene encodes CDR1 DFQATT and CDR2 SNEGSKA (reference sequence). Trimming took off 2 bases at V and 3 bases at J, with 13 bases between the two ends. This CDR3 has 14 amino acids. CDR3 loop: CSARRRDWDTEAFF. CDR3 DNA sequence: TGCAGTGCTAGAAGAAGGGACTGGGACACTGAAGCTTTCTTT.

This clonotype was recorded a few times. DNA of the CDR3: TGTGCCAGCAGCTTAAACTCGGCTAGGACAGGGGTCAATGAGCAGTTCTTC. This translates into CASSLNSARTGVNEQFF. The rearrangement joins TRBV7-2 to TRBJ2-1; TRBD1 matches 9 bases. Losses at the gene ends were 2 bases for V and 6 bases for J; bases not matched to a gene: 11. This CDR3 is 17 amino acids long. Germline CDR1 SGHTA, CDR2 FQGNSA.

This clonotype was seen a handful of times. The chain couples TRBV7-9 to TRBJ1-3; D remains unclear. The CDR3 has 14 residues. V lost 3 bases, J lost 0 bases, and 6 bases lay in between. Germline V gene lookup returns CDR1 SEHNR and CDR2 FQNEAQ (reference sequence). CDR3 sequence reads: CASSLAGSGNTIYF. The CDR3 DNA follows: TGTGCCAGCAGCTTGGCAGGCTCTGGAAACACCATATATTTT.

The chain links TRBV20-1 to TRBJ2-1; no firm D call. This CDR3 is 14 amino acids long. Trimming stripped 6 bases from V and 4 bases from J, with 16 bases between. Germline V gives CDR1 DFQATT, CDR2 SNEGSKA (reference sequence). CDR3 loop: CSALDRPPYNEQFF. CDR3 DNA sequence: TGCAGTGCCCTAGACCGGCCCCCTTACAATGAGCAGTTCTTC.

A few counts support this clonotype. The genes are TRBV20-1 and TRBJ2-1; D remains ambiguous. CDR3 size: 11 residues. Trimming shortened V by 5 bases and J by 6 bases, and 8 bases separated the two germline ends. The V gene's germline CDR1 is DFQATT and CDR2 SNEGSKA (reference sequence). CDR3 bases: TGCAGTGCTTGGGCCATCAATGAGCAGTTCTTC. This codes for CSAWAINEQFF.

The chain links TRBV20-1 to TRBJ2-7; D might be TRBD2 (5 bases). This CDR3 contains 12 residues. The germline gives CDR1 DFQATT, CDR2 SNEGSKA (reference sequence). V dropped 5 bases and J dropped 6 bases, with 14 bases sitting between them. The CDR3 here is CSAARTSGEQYF. The CDR3 DNA sequence: TGCAGTGCTGCACGGACCAGCGGCGAGCAGTACTTC.

In its sample, this clonotype was seen a few times. V gene TRBV27 combines with J gene TRBJ1-1, with no clear D. Germline-derived CDR1 and CDR2 are MNHEY and SMNVEV (reference sequence). V was clipped by 0 bases and J by 4 bases, with 9 bases between them. CDR3 length: 14 residues. CDR3 amino acids: CASSLSGIGTEAFF. The CDR3 DNA reads as TGTGCCAGCAGTTTATCAGGAATTGGCACTGAAGCTTTCTTT.